This T cell receptor (beta chain) originates from a study of cytomegalovirus exposure and HLA in healthy donors. The CDR3 loop spans 14 amino acids. J was trimmed by 2 bases and V by 5 bases; bases with no gene match: 4. Germline V gene data show CDR1 as SGHTA and CDR2 as FQGNSA. PCR was performed using 60 Vbeta and 13 Jbeta primers. Clones were sequenced by immunoSEQ multiplex PCR, and TCRdb holds only the in-frame ones, with some missing. The sample comprises over 100,000 clones, roughly 68% of which are singletons, and roughly 0.9% rests with the top ten. The sample consisted of PBMCs. The chain links TRBV7-2 to TRBJ1-2; TRBD1 matches at 8 bases. The receptor was derived from a woman in her thirties in good health and CMV-seronegative. CDR3 sequence: CASSQDRANYGYTF. As DNA, the CDR3 is TGTGCCAGCAGCCAGGACAGGGCGAACTATGGCTACACCTTC.